The 22 T cell receptor beta chains given below trace back to one sample, sequenced in a study of T cell responses to AZD1222 COVID-19 vaccine. TCRdb keeps only in-frame clones here, not all; method: immunoSEQ multiplex PCR. The data show 150,000 to 200,000 clones, approximately 90% seen once. The sequenced sample was peripheral blood, obtained on day 0 of AZD1222 vaccination. The receptors originated from an adult in good health.

This chain links TRBV4-1 with TRBJ2-1; D could derive from TRBD1 or TRBD2 (5 bases each). The CDR3 has 16 residues. Per germline, CDR1 MGHRA and CDR2 YSYEKL. The V gene lost 5 bases and the J gene lost 4 bases, with 18 bases spanning the gap. The CDR3 here is CASSSRDPTPYNEQFF. The CDR3 bases are TGCGCCAGCAGCAGCCGGGACCCAACTCCTTACAATGAGCAGTTCTTC.

The chain combines TRBV7-2 with TRBJ1-5; the D is unclear. CDR3 length: 12 amino acids. V was cut by 1 base and J by 3 bases, with 1 base left in between. Germline CDR1 reads SGHTA; CDR2 reads FQGNSA. The CDR3 region has the DNA TGTGCCAGCAGCTTAGACAATCAGCCCCAGCATTTT. The encoded protein is CASSLDNQPQHF.

In DNA, the CDR3 is TGCGCCAGCAGCTCACAGGACAGGGCCGCAGATACGCAGTATTTT. Translation: CASSSQDRAADTQYF. J is TRBJ2-3 and V is TRBV4-3; 8 bases match TRBD1. The CDR3 extends over 15 amino acids. From germline, CDR1 is LGHNA and CDR2 YSLEER. The V segment lost 5 bases and the J segment 4 bases; nucleotides outside the gene matches: 8.

The chain links TRBV7-9 to TRBJ2-5, with D unclear. Trimming left V 1 base short and J 1 base short, with 13 bases between. This CDR3 region has 16 residues. CDR1 SEHNR and CDR2 FQNEAQ come from the germline V gene (reference sequence). In DNA form, the CDR3 reads TGTGCCAGCAGCTTAGGTCGAGGCCTTACCCAAGAGACCCAGTACTTC. Translated: CASSLGRGLTQETQYF.

The chain is built from TRBV7-2 and TRBJ2-7; D is uncertain. This CDR3 contains 13 residues. Per the germline V gene, CDR1 is SGHTA and CDR2 is FQGNSA. The V end was cut by 1 base, the J end by 4 bases, with 8 bases between. CDR3 sequence: CASSLVESYEQYF. The CDR3 bases are TGTGCCAGCAGCTTAGTCGAGTCTTACGAGCAGTACTTC.

The rearrangement uses TRBV30 and TRBJ2-3, with D unclear. V lost 1 base and J 2 bases, leaving 7 bases between the germline ends. The CDR3 is 13 residues long. Germline CDR1 reads GTSNPN; CDR2 reads SVGIG (reference sequence). The chain's CDR3 is CAWSEGFTDTQYF. CDR3 DNA: TGTGCCTGGAGTGAGGGCTTCACAGATACGCAGTATTTT.

The rearrangement links TRBV2 to TRBJ1-2; possibly TRBD1 for D (6 bases). The CDR3 is 14 amino acids. Looked up from germline, CDR1 is SNHLY and CDR2 is FYNNEI. Trimming stripped 5 bases from V and 4 bases from J, with 14 bases between. In DNA form, the CDR3 reads TGTGCCAGCAGTTTACAGGGATTGGGCTATGGCTACACCTTC. Translation gives CASSLQGLGYGYTF.

The chain couples TRBV27 to TRBJ1-2, with 8 nucleotides matching TRBD1. This CDR3 contains 12 residues. J was trimmed by 8 bases and V by 3 bases; bases with no gene match: 2. Per germline, CDR1 MNHEY and CDR2 SMNVEV (reference sequence). The CDR3 nucleotides read TGTGCCAGCAGTTTTACAGGGGGAGGCTACACCTTC. Its protein is CASSFTGGGYTF.

CDR3: CASSSLGQGRVAQYF. CDR3 DNA: TGTGCCAGCAGTTCCCTCGGGCAGGGGCGAGTGGCCCAGTACTTC. The chain couples TRBV6-5 to TRBJ2-5; the D gene is possibly TRBD1 (6 bases). CDR1 is MNHEY, CDR2 SVGAGI, per germline. The CDR3 covers 15 residues. V lost 4 bases and J 9 bases, leaving 21 bases between the germline ends.

CDR3 protein: CASSPAAAPSYEQYF. CDR3 coding DNA: TGTGCCAGCAGCCCCGCGGCAGCGCCCTCCTACGAGCAGTACTTC. The V gene is TRBV7-3, the J gene TRBJ2-7; D call uncertain. The germline V gene encodes CDR1 SGHTA and CDR2 FQGTGA. The CDR3 is 15 residues long. The V gene lost 5 bases and the J gene lost 0 bases, with 14 bases spanning the gap.

The chain combines TRBV6-5 with TRBJ2-6, with D unclear. The V and J ends lost 5 bases and 1 base respectively, with 6 bases between them. Germline CDR1 is MNHEY and CDR2 is SVGAGI. The CDR3 has 14 residues. The CDR3 DNA follows: TGTGCCAGCAGTCCTCAATCTGGGGCCAACGTCCTGACTTTC. This translates into CASSPQSGANVLTF.

The gene calls are TRBV18 and TRBJ1-6; D not resolved. V lost 2 bases to trimming and J lost 5 bases, with 22 bases between them. There are 19 residues in the CDR3. Germline V gives CDR1 KGHSH, CDR2 LQKENI. The CDR3 DNA sequence: TGTGCCAGCTCACCAAGAATGCCCGATCCTGGGCTCAATAATTCACCCCTCCACTTT. Protein sequence: CASSPRMPDPGLNNSPLHF.

V usage is TRBV24-1 and J usage is TRBJ2-1; 9 bases are a match to TRBD2. The CDR3 length is 16 residues. The V gene end was trimmed by 4 bases and the J gene end by 7 bases; junction bases not matched to a gene: 10. Germline lookup yields CDR1 KGHDR and CDR2 SFDVKD. Here the CDR3 reads CATSEISGSGTNEQFF. The CDR3 DNA reads as TGTGCCACCAGTGAGATTAGCGGGAGTGGAACGAATGAGCAGTTCTTC.

J is TRBJ1-3 and V is TRBV5-1, with a possible D match to TRBD1 (5 bases). V shed 3 bases and J shed 7 bases, with 14 bases lying between them. CDR1 SGHRS and CDR2 YFSETQ come from the germline V gene. The CDR3 covers 14 residues. The CDR3 loop reads CASSSGTDGNTIYF. The CDR3 nucleotides read TGCGCCAGCAGCTCGGGGACGGACGGGAACACCATATATTTT.

This chain links TRBV19 with TRBJ1-5, with D perhaps TRBD1 (5 bases). CDR1 and CDR2 from the germline V gene are LNHDA and SQIVND (reference sequence). The CDR3 extends over 14 amino acids. V was clipped by 5 bases and J by 1 base, with 9 bases between them. CDR3: CASSYQGSNQPQHF. DNA for the CDR3: TGTGCCAGTAGTTATCAGGGAAGCAATCAGCCCCAGCATTTT. Full variable domain (missing parts from reference TRBV19 and TRBJ1-5): DGGITQSPKYLFRKEGQNVTLSCEQNLNHDAMYWYRQDPGQGLRLIYYSQIVNDFQKGDIAEGYSVSREKKESFPLTVTSAQKNPTAFYLCASSYQGSNQPQHFGDGTRLSIL.

V gene TRBV29-1 combines with J gene TRBJ2-7, with 7 bases matching TRBD1. This CDR3 contains 12 residues. The V gene end was trimmed by 5 bases and the J gene end by 6 bases; junction bases not matched to a gene: 7. CDR1 SQVTM and CDR2 ANQGSEA come from the germline V gene. In nucleotides, the CDR3 is TGCAGCGTTCAGATACAGGGGAGCGAGCAGTACTTC. It is translated as CSVQIQGSEQYF.

This chain's CDR3 is CASSQPTGGNSPLHF. The CDR3 bases are TGTGCCAGCAGCCAACCTACAGGGGGGAATTCACCCCTCCACTTT. The chain joins TRBV7-9 to TRBJ1-6, with 8 bases fitting TRBD1. With V trimmed by 5 bases and J by 7 bases, 7 bases remained unmatched. Germline V CDR1 and CDR2: SEHNR, FQNEAQ (reference sequence). The CDR3 is 15 residues long.

V and J are TRBV14 and TRBJ1-4; 7 positions match TRBD1. The V and J ends lost 4 bases and 4 bases, in that order; junction bases with no gene match: 6. Germline V gene lookup returns CDR1 SGHDN and CDR2 FVKESK. The length of the CDR3 is 15 residues. In DNA form, the CDR3 reads TGTGCCAGCAGCCTCGGCAGGGGGGGTAATGAAAAACTGTTTTTT. Protein: CASSLGRGGNEKLFF.

The V call is TRBV5-1, the J call TRBJ2-2, with TRBD2 matching 10 bases. J was trimmed by 4 bases and V by 1 base; bases with no gene match: 4. Germline values: CDR1 SGHRS, CDR2 YFSETQ. CDR3 length equals 16 residues. Here the CDR3 DNA reads TGCGCCAGCAGCTTGTCTAGCGGGAGCAGCACCGGGGAGCTGTTTTTT. As protein: CASSLSSGSSTGELFF.

V and J are TRBV28 and TRBJ2-1; D remains unclear. The CDR3 totals 14 residues. The germline CDR1 and CDR2 sequences are MDHEN and SYDVKM. With 7 bases removed from V and 0 bases from J, the gap between germline ends came to 10 bases. The CDR3 DNA reads TGTGCCAGCATTGGGCGGATCTCCTACAATGAGCAGTTCTTC. This encodes CASIGRISYNEQFF.

The chain couples TRBV10-1 to TRBJ2-1, with 7 bases that match TRBD1. This CDR3 has 13 residues. V gave up 4 bases and J gave up 4 bases; unmatched junction bases: 1. Germline CDR1 is WNHNN and CDR2 is SYGVQD (reference sequence). CDR3 in amino acids: CASSARGYNEQFF. The CDR3 region has the DNA TGCGCCAGCAGTGCCAGGGGGTACAATGAGCAGTTCTTC.

The rearrangement joins TRBV18 to TRBJ1-5; 7 bases align to TRBD1. The CDR3 covers 19 residues. The trim removed 4 bases at V and 2 bases at J, leaving 17 bases unmatched. Germline assignment: CDR1 KGHSH and CDR2 LQKENI. The CDR3 spells CASSLSLRDSLAGNQPQHF. The CDR3 DNA reads TGTGCCAGCTCACTTAGCCTAAGGGACAGCCTGGCGGGCAATCAGCCCCAGCATTTT. Full variable domain (outside the CDR3, taken from reference TRBV18 and TRBJ1-5): NAGVMQNPRHLVRRRGQEARLRCSPMKGHSHVYWYRQLPEEGLKFMVYLQKENIIDESGMPKERFSAEFPKEGPSILRIQQVVRGDSAAYFCASSLSLRDSLAGNQPQHFGDGTRLSIL.